The 14 T cell receptor beta chains in this list originate from one sample, sequenced in a study of blood T cell repertoires in COVID-19. The assay was immunoSEQ multiplex PCR, and TCRdb's table has in-frame clones only and misses some. The table records 190,000 or so clones, around 90% of them present only once. Input material: PBMCs or T cells enriched from blood (not recorded which). The receptors were gathered from a woman in her late teens or twenties who had recovered from COVID-19.

The chain links TRBV28 to TRBJ2-2, with D perhaps matching TRBD2 (6 bases). The CDR3 sequence is 17 residues long. In germline, CDR1 is MDHEN, CDR2 SYDVKM. The V gene lost 3 bases and the J gene lost 7 bases, with 21 bases spanning the gap. This chain's CDR3 is CASSLSGAGRSRGELFF. In DNA form, the CDR3 reads TGTGCCAGCAGTTTGTCCGGAGCAGGGAGGTCTCGCGGGGAGCTGTTTTTT.

This chain joins TRBV6-5 and TRBJ1-6, with 8 positions matching TRBD1. The CDR3 has 15 residues. Germline loops: CDR1 MNHEY, CDR2 SVGAGI. After removal of 6 bases from V and 9 bases from J, the junction contained 10 bases not matched to a gene. CDR3 region: CASSLTQGASSPLHF. In DNA form, the CDR3 reads TGTGCCAGCAGCCTGACCCAGGGGGCTTCTTCACCCCTCCACTTT.

This chain uses TRBV5-8 with TRBJ1-6; 7 positions match TRBD1. The CDR3 consists of 15 residues. J was trimmed by 11 bases and V by 4 bases; bases with no gene match: 12. CDR1 and CDR2 from the germline V gene are SGHTS and YDEGEE. CDR3 loop: CASSLQDRPQTPLHF. The CDR3 DNA reads TGTGCCAGCAGCCTGCAGGACAGGCCCCAGACACCCCTCCACTTT. The complete variable domain, with remaining parts taken from reference TRBV5-8 and TRBJ1-6, reads EAGVTQSPTHLIKTRGQQATLRCSPISGHTSVYWYQQALGLGLQFLLWYDEGEERNRGNFPPRFSGRQFPNYSSELNVNALELEDSALYLCASSLQDRPQTPLHFGNGTRLTVT.

The rearrangement uses TRBV5-4 and TRBJ1-2; 7 positions match TRBD1. The trim removed 3 bases at V and 3 bases at J, leaving 2 bases unmatched. Germline V CDR1 and CDR2: SGHNT, YYREEE (reference sequence). The CDR3 loop spans 13 amino acids. The CDR3 loop is CASSSDRDYGYTF. CDR3 coding DNA: TGTGCCAGCAGCTCCGACAGGGACTATGGCTACACCTTC.

The DNA of the CDR3 is TGTGCCAGTACGATCCGGGGGGGCCATTACGAGCAGTACTTC. Translation gives CASTIRGGHYEQYF. The J gene is TRBJ2-7, the V gene TRBV19; TRBD2 matches at 8 bases. CDR3 length: 14 residues. The ends lost 7 bases at V and 4 bases at J; junction bases unmatched: 9. The germline gives CDR1 LNHDA, CDR2 SQIVND (reference sequence).

The chain employs TRBV3-1 (or the pseudogene TRBV3-2) and TRBJ1-2; 8 positions agree with TRBD1. Germline lookup yields CDR1 LGHDT and CDR2 YNNKEL (reference sequence). With 0 bases clipped from V and 6 bases from J, the junction kept 12 bases outside the gene matches. This CDR3 is built from 17 residues. CDR3 nucleotides: TGTGCCAGCAGCCAAGAAATGGGACAGGTGTTTTTCCATGGCTACACCTTC. It specifies CASSQEMGQVFFHGYTF.

The chain is built from TRBV5-6 and TRBJ2-1; 7 nucleotides agree with TRBD1. Trimming took 3 bases from V and 4 from J; bases not matched to a gene: 7. The CDR3 spans 15 residues. CDR1 and CDR2 (germline): SGHDT, YYEEEE. DNA of the CDR3: TGTGCCAGCAGCTCCCGGGACAGCAAGTACAATGAGCAGTTCTTC. As protein: CASSSRDSKYNEQFF.

This chain links TRBV24-1 with TRBJ2-5; weak D call: TRBD1 (5 bases). The germline gives CDR1 KGHDR, CDR2 SFDVKD. This CDR3 region has 13 residues. The V end was cut by 6 bases, the J end by 2 bases, with 9 bases between. CDR3 nucleotide sequence: TGTGCCACCAGTTCCTGGACACAAGAGACCCAGTACTTC. Amino acid sequence: CATSSWTQETQYF.

The genes are TRBV28 and TRBJ2-7; 10 positions agree with TRBD2. Germline values: CDR1 MDHEN, CDR2 SYDVKM. CDR3 length: 19 amino acids. The J segment lost 4 bases and the V segment lost 2 bases, leaving 17 bases of the junction unmatched. CDR3 nucleotides: TGTGCCAGCAGTTTAGTAAGAACTAGCGGGGATTTCGGAAGGTACGAGCAGTACTTC. Protein sequence: CASSLVRTSGDFGRYEQYF.

This chain links TRBV7-9 with TRBJ2-7; D is ambiguous. CDR1 and CDR2 from the germline V gene are SEHNR and FQNEAQ (reference sequence). CDR3 length: 14 residues. The V gene lost 3 bases and the J gene lost 4 bases, with 13 bases spanning the gap. This chain's CDR3 is CASSLRQDEYEQYF. DNA of the CDR3: TGTGCCAGCAGCTTGCGCCAGGATGAGTACGAGCAGTACTTC.

This chain uses TRBV28 with TRBJ1-5; TRBD1 matches at 9 bases. This CDR3 comprises 15 residues. The V segment lost 6 bases and the J segment 7 bases; nucleotides outside the gene matches: 10. Germline CDR1 is MDHEN and CDR2 is SYDVKM. CDR3 in amino acids: CASSKDRGRQQPQHF. DNA for the CDR3: TGTGCCAGCAGCAAGGACAGGGGACGACAACAGCCCCAGCATTTT.

This clone was seen a few times. V usage is TRBV7-9 and J usage is TRBJ1-1, with TRBD1 identical over 8 bases. The CDR3 is 16 residues long. Germline CDR1 and CDR2: SEHNR and FQNEAQ (reference sequence). The V segment lost 5 bases and the J segment 6 bases; nucleotides outside the gene matches: 14. CDR3 sequence (DNA): TGTGCCAGCAGCCCCCGGGAGACAGGGGACTTCGCTGAAGCTTTCTTT. This sequence encodes CASSPRETGDFAEAFF.

This sequence joins TRBV28 and TRBJ2-7; D gene ambiguous. Trimming took 3 bases from V and 7 from J, leaving 13 bases between them. The V gene's germline CDR1 is MDHEN and CDR2 SYDVKM. The CDR3 is 13 residues long. The CDR3 nucleotides are TGTGCCAGCAGTTTTGGAGTCTCCTTGGAGCAGTACTTC. The encoded protein is CASSFGVSLEQYF. The complete variable domain, with remaining parts taken from reference TRBV28 and TRBJ2-7, reads DVKVTQSSRYLVKRTGEKVFLECVQDMDHENMFWYRQDPGLGLRLIYFSYDVKMKEKGDIPEGYSVSREKKERFSLILESASTNQTSMYLCASSFGVSLEQYFGPGTRLTVT.

The CDR3, as DNA: TGCGCCAGCAGCTTCGGGGGGCGCGGTGAAAAACTGTTTTTT. Translation gives CASSFGGRGEKLFF. This chain uses TRBV5-1 with TRBJ1-4; maybe TRBD1 (6 bases). V was clipped by 2 bases and J by 7 bases, with 12 bases between them. CDR3 length: 14 amino acids. Germline V gene data show CDR1 as SGHRS and CDR2 as YFSETQ.